This T cell receptor (beta chain) was recovered during a study of T cell clonotyping in hematopoietic cell transplantation. Study results and caveats: Higher Inverse Simpson Index values in graft donor and pretransplant recipient predicted broader posttransplant TCR diversity. At the given depth, recipient repertoires were over 95% de novo clonotypes. Recipient TCR diversity dropped after transplant; expanded clonotypes rose from day 30 to 180. No sorting was done, leaving CD4 and CD8 contributions mixed.

In the case of this clone: Its cognate antigen is unknown.

This CDR3 region has 13 residues. Between the trimmed V and J ends, which lost 6 bases and 7 bases, there was a span of 15 bases. In germline, CDR1 is MNHNS, CDR2 SASEGT. TCRdb's copy holds only in-frame clones and misses some; the assay was immunoSEQ multiplex PCR. This table has about 27,000 clones, 90% to 96% appearing once. The source is a man between 50 and 59 years old in good health. Some clones in this sample may be carry-over from other donors' samples. The rearrangement links TRBV6-1 to TRBJ1-2; the D gene is possibly TRBD1 (6 bases). The source material was peripheral blood mononuclear cells. DNA for the CDR3: TGTGCCAGCAGGGAGGGCCAGGGGTTTGGCTACACCTTC. Translation gives CASREGQGFGYTF.